This TCR beta chain was found in a study of T cells in Graves' hyperthyroidism and ophthalmopathy. Whole-study findings and limits: Blood also carried most thyroid clonotypes expanded above 0.001.

In the case of this clonotype: Its antigen is unknown.

The V segment lost 7 bases and the J segment 0 bases; nucleotides outside the gene matches: 6. The CDR3 totals 16 residues. Germline V gene sequence: CDR1 SGHTA, CDR2 FQGNSA. Authors of the study amplified TCR beta CDR3 regions from RNA transcripts. The HTBI primer set drove a first-round RT-PCR of the TCR CDR3. TCRdb called the multiplex PCR reads again in MiXCR, with one record for every CDR3 protein. The repertoire holds 300,000 to 400,000 distinct CDR3 sequences, roughly 18% seen once, with about 38% in the top ten. This chain connects TRBV7-2 to TRBJ2-1; 10 bases match TRBD2. Sample: blood. The TCR comes from a man younger than 35 with Graves' ophthalmopathy. Here the CDR3 DNA reads TGTGCCAGCACCGGACTAGCGGCTAGCTCCTACAATGAGCAGTTCTTC. Translated, it gives CASTGLAASSYNEQFF.